This T cell receptor beta chain is from a study of blood T cell repertoires in COVID-19. Participants, about 18 to 100 years old, spanned around 25 US areas. In the source study's methods: Reference gene primer amplification yielded estimated nucleated cell counts. TCRdb's table, derived via immunoSEQ multiplex PCR, lists solely in-frame clones and lacks some. The V and J calls and the clone size are those of that table, but D and trimming were determined from the DNA. The data hold 150,000 to 200,000 clones, with roughly 84% observed a single time. Germline CDR1 LGHNA, CDR2 YNFKEQ. V was trimmed by 5 bases and J by 6 bases, leaving 12 bases between them. The CDR3 has 13 residues.

The sequenced sample was PBMCs or T cells enriched from blood (not recorded which). The chain links TRBV4-2 to TRBJ2-3; possibly TRBD2 for D (5 bases). The receptor was derived from a woman aged 30 to 39 who had been exposed to COVID-19. In nucleotides, the CDR3 is TGTGCCAGCAGCTCATACCGCGGGGATACGCAGTATTTT. Amino acids: CASSSYRGDTQYF.